The source of this TCR beta chain is a study of radiation and T cells in renal cell carcinoma. Libraries were prepared by immunoSEQ multiplex PCR; TCRdb keeps only in-frame clonotypes and omits some of them. The repertoire holds roughly 150,000 clones, with about 85% as singletons. Described time point: baseline pretreatment blood. The treatment denotes: 15 Gy SBRT to primary tumor, nephrectomy 4 weeks later. Germline V gene lookup returns CDR1 MDHEN and CDR2 SYDVKM. The CDR3 sequence is 14 residues long. Trimming pared 3 bases from V and 8 bases from J, leaving 16 bases between. Study-level results: In blood, top tumor clones expanded by 2 weeks, shrinking by 4.

Concerning this clone: Its specificity is unknown.

The chain combines TRBV28 with TRBJ1-2; weak D call: TRBD1 (5 bases). The TCR comes from an older woman with renal cell carcinoma. Here the sequenced sample was blood, taken from a patient whose treatment included radiotherapy and nephrectomy. Here the CDR3 reads CASSFQGGRGGYTF. The CDR3, as DNA: TGTGCCAGCAGTTTCCAAGGAGGGAGGGGCGGCTACACCTTC.